A single sample gave rise to the 28 T cell receptor beta chains below, sequenced in a study of CD8 T cells in Susac syndrome (dated by TCRdb to the late 2010s). Library preparation employed the immunoSEQ multiplex PCR assay. RNA was extracted using the RNeasy kit, and about 0.5 to 1 microgram was reverse transcribed with random hexamers. The public sequencing data were trimmed at Q25 with fastp and processed into clonotypes with MiXCR by TCRdb, which kept only in-frame beta chains. Identical CDR3 protein sequences are pooled into one entry, listed with their most common genes and DNA. For this sample the table gives about 140,000 distinct CDR3 sequences, of which 95% were detected only once. 0.14% of the sample belongs to the ten largest clones. Sequencing used CD4+ T cells from PBMCs. These receptors all come from a human donor with Susac syndrome.

The V call is TRBV6-5, the J call TRBJ1-6; tentative D call: TRBD1 (6 bases). The CDR3 totals 16 residues. V was cut by 0 bases and J by 6 bases, with 12 bases left in between. Germline assignment: CDR1 MNHEY and CDR2 SVGAGI. For the CDR3, the DNA is TGTGCCAGCAGTTACTCGAAGGACAGCTCTAATTCACCCCTCCACTTT. This translates into CASSYSKDSSNSPLHF.

This CDR3 is CASSRTASGANVLTF. The CDR3 nucleotides are TGTGCCAGCAGCCGCACAGCATCTGGGGCCAACGTCCTGACTTTC. The chain employs TRBV11-2 and TRBJ2-6; D not resolved. Deletions cut 5 bases from V and 1 base from J, with 9 bases between. The CDR3 contains 15 residues. CDR1 is SGHAT, CDR2 FQNNGV, per germline.

CDR3 sequence reads: CASSGGIGTPVGSEQFF. CDR3 nucleotide sequence: TGTGCCAGCAGCGGTGGGATCGGGACCCCAGTCGGGAGTGAGCAGTTCTTC. The V and J genes are TRBV3-1 and TRBJ2-1; TRBD2 might be the D (6 bases). The CDR3 spans 17 residues. The V gene lost 5 bases and the J gene lost 9 bases, with 26 bases spanning the gap. The germline CDR1 and CDR2 sequences are LGHDT and YNNKEL (reference sequence).

This chain uses TRBV4-1 with TRBJ1-6; D perhaps matches TRBD1 (5 bases). The V and J ends lost 0 bases and 8 bases respectively, with 11 bases between them. CDR1 and CDR2 (germline): MGHRA, YSYEKL. The CDR3 has 15 amino acids. CDR3 in amino acids: CASSQEGVGDSPLHF. For the CDR3, the DNA is TGCGCCAGCAGCCAAGAAGGGGTTGGGGATTCACCCCTCCACTTT.

This clonotype was seen a single time. The chain joins TRBV7-9 to TRBJ1-5, with D unresolved. Germline CDR1 SEHNR, CDR2 FQNEAQ (reference sequence). CDR3 size: 12 residues. V was pared by 4 bases and J by 9 bases, with 10 bases between. The CDR3 spells CASSSRGLPQHF. For the CDR3, the DNA is TGTGCCAGCAGCTCCAGAGGTTTGCCCCAGCATTTT.

This chain links TRBV7-2 with TRBJ2-1; the match to TRBD2 covers 9 bases. In germline, CDR1 is SGHTA, CDR2 FQGNSA. The trim removed 2 bases at V and 4 bases at J, leaving 3 bases unmatched. This CDR3 is 15 amino acids long. CDR3 region: CASSLSLAGYNEQFF. The DNA of the CDR3 is TGTGCCAGCAGCTTATCACTAGCGGGTTACAATGAGCAGTTCTTC.

The chain links TRBV28 to TRBJ1-5, with 9 bases matching TRBD1. Trimming at V came to 3 bases and at J to 7 bases, leaving 7 bases not matched to a gene. Germline CDR1 MDHEN, CDR2 SYDVKM. CDR3 length: 15 residues. DNA for the CDR3: TGTGCCAGCAGTTTCTCGGACAGGGGATTGCAGCCCCAGCATTTT. It translates to CASSFSDRGLQPQHF. Supplemented by reference TRBV28 and TRBJ1-5, the full variable domain reads DVKVTQSSRYLVKRTGEKVFLECVQDMDHENMFWYRQDPGLGLRLIYFSYDVKMKEKGDIPEGYSVSREKKERFSLILESASTNQTSMYLCASSFSDRGLQPQHFGDGTRLSIL.

This clonotype was observed once. CDR3: CASSRPSGGTEQYF. Written as DNA, the CDR3 is TGTGCCAGCAGCCGCCCTAGCGGGGGGACGGAGCAGTACTTC. The V call is TRBV7-2, the J call TRBJ2-7; the match to TRBD2 covers 11 bases. J lost 7 bases, V lost 5 bases, and 7 bases had no gene match. There are 14 residues in the CDR3. Germline V CDR1 and CDR2: SGHTA, FQGNSA. Supplemented by reference TRBV7-2 and TRBJ2-7, the full variable domain reads GAGVSQSPSNKVTEKGKDVELRCDPISGHTALYWYRQSLGQGLEFLIYFQGNSAPDKSGLPSDRFSAERTGGSVSTLTIQRTQQEDSAVYLCASSRPSGGTEQYFGPGTRLTVT.

This chain joins TRBV6-1 and TRBJ2-3, with 8 bases identical to TRBD2. This CDR3 is 18 amino acids long. Germline CDR1 MNHNS, CDR2 SASEGT. Trimming removed 6 bases from V and 1 base from J; junction bases left unmatched: 15. This chain's CDR3 is CASSPTVVPRGGTDTQYF. CDR3 DNA sequence: TGTGCCAGCAGCCCGACTGTGGTTCCGCGGGGGGGCACAGATACGCAGTATTTT.

The rearrangement uses TRBV29-1 and TRBJ2-5, with 7 bases lining up with TRBD2. Germline values: CDR1 SQVTM, CDR2 ANQGSEA. The CDR3 contains 15 residues. Trimming took 5 bases from V and 1 from J; bases not matched to a gene: 10. CDR3 DNA: TGCAGCGTTACCGGGACTCGGGGGGTCCAAGAGACCCAGTACTTC. This gives the protein CSVTGTRGVQETQYF.

V is TRBV12-3 or TRBV12-4 and J is TRBJ2-1, with 7 positions matching TRBD2. Trimming at V came to 5 bases and at J to 8 bases, leaving 6 bases not matched to a gene. CDR3 size: 13 residues. The CDR3 nucleotides read TGTGCCAGCAGTACGCGGCGGGGGTATGAGCAGTTCTTC. Its translation: CASSTRRGYEQFF.

The chain employs TRBV15 and TRBJ2-1, with TRBD1 as a possible D gene (5 bases). The germline V gene encodes CDR1 LNHNV and CDR2 YYDKDF (reference sequence). The CDR3 is 14 amino acids. V gave up 0 bases and J gave up 5 bases, with 8 bases separating them. The CDR3 protein is CATSREGPNNEQFF. Here the CDR3 DNA reads TGTGCCACCAGCAGAGAGGGGCCAAACAATGAGCAGTTCTTC. The entire variable domain, with the rest obtained from reference TRBV15 and TRBJ2-1, is as follows: DAMVIQNPRYQVTQFGKPVTLSCSQTLNHNVMYWYQQKSSQAPKLLFHYYDKDFNNEADTPDNFQSRRPNTSFCFLDIRSPGLGDTAMYLCATSREGPNNEQFFGPGTRLTVL.

The chain recombines TRBV6-5 with TRBJ2-7; D is ambiguous. Germline loops: CDR1 MNHEY, CDR2 SVGAGI. V lost 0 bases, J lost 4 bases, and 10 bases lay in between. The CDR3 extends over 14 amino acids. The CDR3 coding sequence is TGTGCCAGCAGTTACTCGACCAAGGGTTACGAGCAGTACTTC. This codes for CASSYSTKGYEQYF.

The CDR3 DNA reads as TGTGCCACCAAAGACATGAGGAATGCGAACACCGGGGAGCTGTTTTTT. Encoded protein: CATKDMRNANTGELFF. The chain combines TRBV15 with TRBJ2-2, with no clear D. Germline V gene data show CDR1 as LNHNV and CDR2 as YYDKDF (reference sequence). CDR3 size: 16 residues. The V end was cut by 7 bases, the J end by 0 bases, with 15 bases between.

The chain is built from TRBV18 and TRBJ1-1; D is unclear. V gave up 6 bases and J gave up 1 base, with 6 bases separating them. CDR1 is KGHSH, CDR2 LQKENI, per germline. This CDR3 comprises 12 residues. Here the CDR3 DNA reads TGTGCCAGCTCCTATGAGAACACTGAAGCTTTCTTT. As protein: CASSYENTEAFF.

The chain employs TRBV12-3 or TRBV12-4 and TRBJ1-6; tentative D call: TRBD1 (5 bases). V lost 6 bases to trimming and J lost 6 bases, with 9 bases between them. This CDR3 has 13 residues. CDR3 bases: TGTGCCAGCAGGATGGGGGGTAATTCACCCCTCCACTTT. Protein: CASRMGGNSPLHF.

On this clonotype itself: Without the conserved terminal phenylalanine or tryptophan, this CDR3 likely stems from a read error. The V gene is TRBV18, the J gene TRBJ2-1, with 14 bases lining up with TRBD2. Germline values: CDR1 KGHSH, CDR2 LQKENI. Trimming removed 6 bases from V and 10 bases from J; junction bases left unmatched: 8. This CDR3 is 15 amino acids long. This CDR3 reads CASSTGGLAGGEQFL. In DNA form, the CDR3 reads TGTGCCAGCTCGACCGGTGGACTAGCGGGGGGCGAGCAGTTCCTC.

The rearrangement joins TRBV12-3 or TRBV12-4 to TRBJ1-1, with 7 bases identical to TRBD1. The J segment lost 0 bases and the V segment lost 6 bases, leaving 7 bases of the junction unmatched. This CDR3 contains 15 residues. The CDR3 sequence is CASRPGQLMNTEAFF. CDR3 bases: TGTGCCAGCAGGCCGGGACAGCTGATGAACACTGAAGCTTTCTTT.

This chain uses TRBV2 with TRBJ1-5; D remains unclear. CDR3 length: 13 amino acids. Trimming stripped 3 bases from V and 7 bases from J, with 10 bases between. Germline V CDR1 and CDR2: SNHLY, FYNNEI. CDR3 residues: CASSEELVQPQHF. Here the CDR3 DNA reads TGTGCCAGCAGTGAGGAACTAGTCCAGCCCCAGCATTTT.

V and J are TRBV20-1 and TRBJ2-7; 9 bases are a match to TRBD2. Germline CDR1 DFQATT, CDR2 SNEGSKA (reference sequence). The J segment lost 2 bases and the V segment lost 7 bases, leaving 9 bases of the junction unmatched. This CDR3 has 14 residues. The CDR3 reads CSVMTSGNTYEQYF. The CDR3, as DNA: TGCAGTGTGATGACTAGCGGTAATACCTACGAGCAGTACTTC.

V usage is TRBV7-9 and J usage is TRBJ1-5; D ambiguous. Per germline, CDR1 SEHNR and CDR2 FQNEAQ (reference sequence). The V gene lost 1 base and the J gene lost 7 bases, with 11 bases spanning the gap. The CDR3 contains 14 residues. The CDR3 DNA reads TGTGCCAGCAGCTTAGGTTCTATTCTACAGCCCCAGCATTTT. Residues: CASSLGSILQPQHF.

The rearrangement uses TRBV6-5 and TRBJ1-3; no clear D. Germline CDR1 reads MNHEY; CDR2 reads SVGAGI. Trimming cost V 5 bases and J 1 base, with 6 bases left between them. The CDR3 has 13 residues. CDR3 nucleotide sequence: TGTGCCAGCAGTGTGTCTTCTGGAAACACCATATATTTT. Encoded protein: CASSVSSGNTIYF.

J is TRBJ2-1 and V is TRBV23-1; D unresolved. TRBV23-1 is marked as an open reading frame, function uncertain. V dropped 1 base and J dropped 9 bases, with 10 bases sitting between them. The CDR3 has 13 residues. CDR3 DNA sequence: TGCGCCAGCAGTCAATTGGGGTCTGGTGAGCAGTTCTTC. This encodes CASSQLGSGEQFF.

V is TRBV20-1 and J is TRBJ2-1; the D is unclear. The CDR3 loop spans 14 amino acids. The germline V gene encodes CDR1 DFQATT and CDR2 SNEGSKA (reference sequence). V was cut by 1 base and J by 10 bases, with 17 bases left in between. The DNA for the CDR3 is TGCAGTGCTAGAGCCGCCGCCCTTGGTGGCGAGCAGTTCTTC. Encoded protein: CSARAAALGGEQFF.

The J gene is TRBJ1-2, the V gene TRBV20-1; 8 bases agree with TRBD1. In germline, CDR1 is DFQATT, CDR2 SNEGSKA (reference sequence). Germline trimming cut 0 bases from V and 4 bases from J; bases unmatched to any gene: 7. CDR3 size: 15 residues. In nucleotides, the CDR3 is TGCAGTGCTAGAGATCTCGGACAGGGAACCTATGGCTACACCTTC. It encodes CSARDLGQGTYGYTF.

This rearrangement joins TRBV15 to TRBJ1-1; the D gene is possibly TRBD1 (5 bases). Trimming took off 0 bases at V and 6 bases at J, with 17 bases between the two ends. The CDR3 runs 16 residues. The V gene's germline CDR1 is LNHNV and CDR2 YYDKDF (reference sequence). The CDR3 reads CATSRDGGGWFPEAFF. In nucleotides, the CDR3 is TGTGCCACCAGCAGAGATGGCGGGGGATGGTTTCCTGAAGCTTTCTTT.

The V call is TRBV14, the J call TRBJ2-2, with 12 bases matching TRBD2. Germline loops: CDR1 SGHDN, CDR2 FVKESK. This CDR3 is 18 amino acids long. The ends lost 4 bases at V and 4 bases at J; junction bases unmatched: 10. The CDR3 nucleotides read TGTGCCAGCAGCCCCCATCGGACTAGCGGGACCCGCACCGGGGAGCTGTTTTTT. Residues: CASSPHRTSGTRTGELFF.

V gene TRBV30 combines with J gene TRBJ1-3; D gene ambiguous. The CDR3 is made up of 14 amino acids. The V end was cut by 2 bases, the J end by 0 bases, with 8 bases between. Germline CDR1 GTSNPN, CDR2 SVGIG (reference sequence). The CDR3 is CAWSRWASGNTIYF. CDR3 DNA sequence: TGTGCCTGGAGTCGTTGGGCCTCTGGAAACACCATATATTTT.